This T cell receptor beta chain was recorded in a study of blood T cell repertoires in COVID-19. With regard to this clone: The germline gene is not matched at one end of the junction; a read error may be the cause.

In the study's own analysis: Amplification with reference gene primers provided the estimates of nucleated cell counts. The method was immunoSEQ multiplex PCR; TCRdb's version includes in-frame clones alone and lacks a portion of them. Clone size and V and J calls were adopted from that table, with D and trimming inferred from the DNA. The table has nearly 45,000 clones, about nine tenths seen once. CDR1 and CDR2 from the germline V gene are MNHNS and SASEGT. The CDR3 runs to 13 residues. The receptor was isolated from a woman of 80 years or more in a cohort sampled during active or convalescent COVID-19. The sequencing input was peripheral blood. The chain joins TRBV6-1 to TRBJ1-1; D not resolved. The CDR3 protein is CASSELAASIIPF. The DNA of the CDR3 is TGTGCCAGCAGTGAATTGGCAGCGTCTATTATTCCGTTT.